This T cell receptor (beta chain) comes out of a study of blood T cell repertoires in COVID-19. Overall study: Samples came from the United States, Italy and Spain, spanning acute and convalescent COVID-19. The cDNA or gDNA used as material had been derived from T cells, B-cell-depleted T cells, or PBMCs.

The protocol was immunoSEQ multiplex PCR, while the TCRdb copy is restricted to in-frame clones and leaves out a portion. The table lists about 240,000 clones, approximately 86% of them singletons. This clone was counted many times. The CDR3 runs 13 residues. This sequence originates from a man aged 55 to 70 who had recovered from COVID-19. The chain uses TRBV21-1 and TRBJ1-2. TRBV21-1 is a recognized pseudogene. The sample taken for sequencing was peripheral blood. CDR3 nucleotide sequence: TGTGCCAGCACCAAGGGGGGAGTCTATGGCTACACCTTC. The encoded protein is CASTKGGVYGYTF.